This T cell receptor (beta chain) was identified during a study of Graves' ophthalmopathy and Graves' hyperthyroidism. Investigators amplified TCR beta CDR3 regions from RNA transcripts. RT-PCR with HTBI primers came first, then second-round multiplex PCR. From the multiplex PCR reads, TCRdb called clonotypes with MiXCR, one entry per CDR3 protein. The sample lists around 670,000 distinct CDR3 sequences, roughly two fifths occurring once. V was pared by 6 bases and J by 3 bases, with 17 bases between. Per germline, CDR1 MGHDK and CDR2 SYGVNS. This CDR3 has 15 amino acids. The sample was peripheral blood. The rearrangement links TRBV25-1 to TRBJ1-1; D is undetermined. The origin of this receptor is an adult man with Graves' ophthalmopathy. The CDR3 reads CASSRDQREDTEAFF. The CDR3 DNA sequence: TGTGCCAGCAGCCGCGACCAAAGGGAGGACACTGAAGCTTTCTTT.